The rows below give T cell receptor beta chains drawn from one sample of a study of blood T cell repertoires in COVID-19. Only in-frame clones appear in the TCRdb table, and some are missing; sequencing was by immunoSEQ multiplex PCR. This table holds roughly 46,000 clones, about 88% found once. The source material was peripheral blood. The receptors derive from a man aged 45-65 years with active COVID-19. Both conserved end residues are part of each CDR3. A D gene is named only where the DNA matches it firmly. Some rows mark clone size as missing; the rest say once, few, many or name a class of expanded clone.

clone size	V gene	D gene	J gene	CDR3 protein	CDR3 DNA
NA	TRBV19	NA	TRBJ2-7	CASSIRRGVYEQYF	TGTGCCAGTAGTATAAGGAGGGGAGTTTACGAGCAGTACTTC
NA	TRBV10-3	TRBD1	TRBJ2-7	CAITPQGAPEQYF	TGTGCCATCACCCCCCAGGGGGCACCCGAGCAGTACTTC
NA	TRBV27	NA	TRBJ2-3	CASSAPGIRQYF	TGTGCCAGCAGTGCACCCGGGATTAGGCAGTATTTT
NA	TRBV5-1	TRBD2	TRBJ2-5	CASSFGTSGETQYF	TGCGCCAGCAGCTTCGGGACTAGCGGGGAGACCCAGTACTTC
NA	TRBV4-2	NA	TRBJ2-1	CASSQVYSSYNEQFF	TGTGCCAGCAGCCAAGTCTACAGCTCCTACAATGAGCAGTTCTTC
NA	TRBV7-3	TRBD1	TRBJ2-6	CASSVTGGGYSRANVLTF	TGTGCCAGCAGCGTCACAGGGGGCGGATACTCTAGGGCCAACGTCCTGACTTTC
NA	TRBV10-3	TRBD1	TRBJ2-2	CAISEKGASTGELFF	TGTGCCATCAGTGAGAAGGGGGCAAGTACCGGGGAGCTGTTTTTT
NA	TRBV6-5	NA	TRBJ1-1	CASSKTRVNTEAFF	TGTGCCAGCAGCAAAACGCGGGTGAACACTGAAGCTTTCTTT
NA	TRBV2	TRBD1	TRBJ1-5	CASGGQYSNQPQHF	TGTGCCAGCGGGGGACAGTATAGCAATCAGCCCCAGCATTTT
NA	TRBV28	TRBD2	TRBJ2-5	CASSFSGSWVTQYF	TGTGCCAGCAGTTTTAGCGGGAGCTGGGTGACCCAGTACTTC
NA	TRBV9	TRBD2	TRBJ2-7	CASRLGDSGSGSLWEQYF	TGTGCCAGCAGACTAGGGGACAGTGGTAGCGGGAGCCTTTGGGAGCAGTACTTC
NA	TRBV19	NA	TRBJ1-2	CASSIVQGSYGYTF	TGTGCCAGTAGTATAGTCCAGGGTTCCTATGGCTACACCTTC
NA	TRBV19	TRBD1	TRBJ2-5	CASSKPGQGLKETQYF	TGTGCCAGTAGTAAACCGGGACAGGGGCTAAAAGAGACCCAGTACTTC
NA	TRBV2	NA	TRBJ2-5	CASMEQETQYF	TGTGCCAGCATGGAGCAAGAGACCCAGTACTTC
NA	TRBV28	TRBD1	TRBJ2-7	CASSQGALPYEQYF	TGTGCCAGCAGCCAGGGGGCCTTACCCTACGAGCAGTACTTC
NA	TRBV18	TRBD2	TRBJ2-2	CASSPIGLAGAGELFF	TGTGCCAGCTCACCGATAGGGCTAGCGGGAGCCGGGGAGCTGTTTTTT
NA	TRBV6-5	TRBD1	TRBJ1-2	CASSYRTGGGGYTF	TGTGCCAGCAGTTACCGGACAGGGGGCGGAGGCTACACCTTC
NA	TRBV5-6	NA	TRBJ1-5	CASSLSGPNQPQHF	TGTGCCAGCAGCTTGTCAGGGCCCAATCAGCCCCAGCATTTT
NA	TRBV19	NA	TRBJ1-5	CASSIIQGSNQPQHF	TGTGCCAGTAGTATTATCCAGGGTAGCAATCAGCCCCAGCATTTT
NA	TRBV5-1	NA	TRBJ2-3	CASSRRQGIDTQYF	TGCGCCAGCAGCCGGCGGCAGGGGATAGATACGCAGTATTTT
NA	TRBV14	TRBD2	TRBJ2-2	CASSQVLAGAGELFF	TGTGCCAGCAGCCAAGTACTAGCGGGAGCCGGGGAGCTGTTTTTT
NA	TRBV3-1/TRBV3-2	NA	TRBJ2-7	CASSQVEMSSETYEQYF	TGTGCCAGCAGCCAAGTAGAAATGTCTAGCGAGACCTACGAGCAGTACTTC
once	TRBV4-2	TRBD2	TRBJ2-1	CASSQDAGLDEQFF	TGTGCCAGCAGCCAAGATGCGGGACTAGATGAGCAGTTCTTC
NA	TRBV7-9	NA	TRBJ1-2	CASSVTRDCYTF	TGTGCCAGCAGCGTAACCAGGGATTGCTACACCTTC
NA	TRBV7-9	NA	TRBJ1-5	CASSLGQGNQPQHF	TGTGCCAGCAGCTTAGGCCAGGGTAACCAGCCCCAGCATTTT
few	TRBV7-2	TRBD2	TRBJ2-1	CASSPRAASGMNEQFF	TGTGCCAGCAGCCCCCGCGCCGCTAGCGGGATGAATGAGCAGTTCTTC
NA	TRBV6-6	NA	TRBJ1-6	CASSYTGMTYNSPLHF	TGTGCCAGCAGTTACACAGGGATGACCTATAATTCACCCCTCCACTTT
NA	TRBV4-1	NA	TRBJ2-7	CASSQDFRGDPDEQYF	TGCGCCAGCAGCCAAGACTTCCGGGGAGACCCCGACGAGCAGTACTTC
NA	TRBV14	NA	TRBJ2-3	CASSQAGRSTDTQYF	TGTGCCAGCAGCCAAGCCGGTCGGAGCACAGATACGCAGTATTTT
NA	TRBV11-2	NA	TRBJ2-5	CASSSQLDYPRETQYF	TGTGCCAGCAGCTCCCAACTGGACTATCCTCGGGAGACCCAGTACTTC
NA	TRBV5-1	TRBD1	TRBJ1-1	CASSLEAGQPIEAFF	TGCGCCAGCAGCTTGGAGGCGGGACAGCCTATTGAAGCTTTCTTT
NA	TRBV2	TRBD2	TRBJ2-5	CARTGGPTETQYF	TGTGCCAGGACGGGGGGGCCAACGGAGACCCAGTACTTC
NA	TRBV9	NA	TRBJ2-5	CASSNGPEGETQYF	TGTGCCAGCAGCAACGGCCCTGAGGGCGAGACCCAGTACTTC
NA	TRBV7-2	NA	TRBJ1-6	CASSSPRGYNSPLHF	TGTGCCAGCAGCTCCCCTCGAGGGTATAATTCACCCCTCCACTTT
NA	TRBV7-2	NA	TRBJ1-5	CASSLGQGDQPQHF	TGTGCCAGCAGCTTAGGGCAGGGCGATCAGCCCCAGCATTTT
NA	TRBV5-1	NA	TRBJ2-5	CASTPKGGIQETQYF	TGCGCCAGCACTCCGAAGGGCGGGATTCAAGAGACCCAGTACTTC
once	TRBV12-3/TRBV12-4	NA	TRBJ1-2	CASTRDYYYGYTF	TGTGCCAGCACCCGGGACTACTACTATGGCTACACCTTC
few	TRBV19	NA	TRBJ1-5	CASSRRQDHQPQHF	TGTGCCAGTAGTCGGAGACAGGACCATCAGCCCCAGCATTTT
NA	TRBV18	TRBD2	TRBJ2-7	CASSPRPPSGSGRSEQYF	TGTGCCAGCTCACCAAGACCTCCCTCGGGTAGCGGGAGGTCCGAGCAGTACTTC
NA	TRBV2	TRBD1	TRBJ2-7	CASIGEGASEQYF	TGTGCCAGCATCGGCGAGGGGGCGAGCGAGCAGTACTTC
NA	TRBV27	TRBD1	TRBJ1-1	CASRQDRANAEAFF	TGTGCCAGCAGGCAAGACAGGGCGAATGCTGAAGCTTTCTTT
once	TRBV19	NA	TRBJ1-1	CASSKQDGEAFF	TGTGCCAGTAGTAAACAGGACGGAGAAGCTTTCTTT
NA	TRBV4-3	NA	TRBJ1-1	CASSRDIQNTEAFF	TGCGCCAGCAGCCGCGACATCCAGAACACTGAAGCTTTCTTT
NA	TRBV3-1/TRBV3-2	NA	TRBJ2-5	CASSQDARGETQYF	TGTGCCAGCAGCCAAGATGCCAGGGGAGAGACCCAGTACTTC
NA	TRBV4-2	NA	TRBJ1-1	CASSQGGARTEAFF	TGTGCCAGCAGCCAGGGGGGGGCGCGTACTGAAGCTTTCTTT
NA	TRBV7-9	NA	TRBJ1-3	CASSSGGATIYF	TGTGCCAGCAGCTCCGGGGGGGCCACCATATATTTT
NA	TRBV7-2	NA	TRBJ2-3	CASSLERERVDTQYF	TGTGCCAGCAGCTTAGAAAGGGAGCGGGTAGATACGCAGTATTTT
NA	TRBV10-3	TRBD2	TRBJ2-2	CAIRGTSPGELFF	TGTGCCATCCGGGGGACTAGCCCCGGGGAGCTGTTTTTT
few	TRBV28	NA	TRBJ1-3	CASRQTGSGNTIYF	TGTGCCAGCAGACAAACAGGGTCTGGAAACACCATATATTTT
NA	TRBV18	TRBD1	TRBJ2-3	CASRGRSTDTQYF	TGTGCCAGCAGGGGGCGGAGCACAGATACGCAGTATTTT
NA	TRBV11-3	NA	TRBJ2-2	CASSARGTNTGELFF	TGTGCCAGCAGCGCCAGGGGCACGAACACCGGGGAGCTGTTTTTT
NA	TRBV28	NA	TRBJ1-1	CASSVSTEAFF	TGTGCCAGCAGCGTTTCTACTGAAGCTTTCTTT
few	TRBV30	NA	TRBJ1-2	CAWTLQGRVYGYTF	TGTGCTTGGACCCTTCAGGGGAGAGTCTATGGCTACACCTTC